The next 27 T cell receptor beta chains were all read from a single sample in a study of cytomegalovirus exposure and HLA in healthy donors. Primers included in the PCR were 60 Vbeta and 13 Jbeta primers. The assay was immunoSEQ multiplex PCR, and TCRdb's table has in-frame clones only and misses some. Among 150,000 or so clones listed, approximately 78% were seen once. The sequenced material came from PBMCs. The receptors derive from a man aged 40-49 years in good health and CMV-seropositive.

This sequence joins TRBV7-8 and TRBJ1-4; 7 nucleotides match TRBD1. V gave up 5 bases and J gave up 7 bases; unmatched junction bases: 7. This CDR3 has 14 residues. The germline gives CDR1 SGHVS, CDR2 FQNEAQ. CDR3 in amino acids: CASSPYGQAEKLFF. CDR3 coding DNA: TGTGCCAGCAGCCCCTACGGACAGGCTGAAAAACTGTTTTTT.

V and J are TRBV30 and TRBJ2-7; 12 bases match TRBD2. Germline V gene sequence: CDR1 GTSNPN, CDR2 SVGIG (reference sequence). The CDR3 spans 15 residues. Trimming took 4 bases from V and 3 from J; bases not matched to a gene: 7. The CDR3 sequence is CAWKKSGLAGYEQYF. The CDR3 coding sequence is TGTGCCTGGAAGAAGTCGGGACTAGCGGGCTACGAGCAGTACTTC.

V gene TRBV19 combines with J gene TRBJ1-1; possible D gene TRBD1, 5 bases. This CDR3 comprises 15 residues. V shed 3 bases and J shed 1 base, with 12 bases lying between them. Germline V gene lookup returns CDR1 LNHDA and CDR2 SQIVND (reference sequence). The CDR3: CASSMPDTGNTEAFF. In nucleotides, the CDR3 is TGTGCCAGTAGTATGCCGGACACTGGGAACACTGAAGCTTTCTTT. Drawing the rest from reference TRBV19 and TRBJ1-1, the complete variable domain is DGGITQSPKYLFRKEGQNVTLSCEQNLNHDAMYWYRQDPGQGLRLIYYSQIVNDFQKGDIAEGYSVSREKKESFPLTVTSAQKNPTAFYLCASSMPDTGNTEAFFGQGTRLTVV.

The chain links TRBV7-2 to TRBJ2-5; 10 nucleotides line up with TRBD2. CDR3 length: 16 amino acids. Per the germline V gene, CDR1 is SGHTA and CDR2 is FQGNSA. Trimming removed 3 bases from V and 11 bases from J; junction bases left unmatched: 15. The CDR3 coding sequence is TGTGCCAGCAGCTTGAGTTTTTCGGGAGCGGGAGGGTTGCAGTACTTC. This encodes CASSLSFSGAGGLQYF.

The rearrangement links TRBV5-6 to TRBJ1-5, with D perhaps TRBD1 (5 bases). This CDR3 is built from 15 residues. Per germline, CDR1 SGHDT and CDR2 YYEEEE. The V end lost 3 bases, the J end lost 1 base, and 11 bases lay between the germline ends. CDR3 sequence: CASSSRVVSNQPQHF. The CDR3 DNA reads TGTGCCAGCAGCTCCAGGGTTGTAAGCAATCAGCCCCAGCATTTT.

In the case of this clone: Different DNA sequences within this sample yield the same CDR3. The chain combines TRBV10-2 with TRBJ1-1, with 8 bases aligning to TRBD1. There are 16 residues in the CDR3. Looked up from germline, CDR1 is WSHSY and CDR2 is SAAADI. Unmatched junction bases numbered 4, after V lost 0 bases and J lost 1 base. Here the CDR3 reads CASSESRTGPNTEAFF. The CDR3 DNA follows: TGCGCCAGCAGTGAGTCGCGGACAGGGCCGAACACTGAAGCTTTCTTT.

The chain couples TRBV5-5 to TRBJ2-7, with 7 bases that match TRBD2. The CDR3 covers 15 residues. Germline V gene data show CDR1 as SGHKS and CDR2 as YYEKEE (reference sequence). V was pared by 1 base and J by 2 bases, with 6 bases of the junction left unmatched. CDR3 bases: TGTGCCAGCAGCTTGATTCTAGCGGTCACCTACGAGCAGTACTTC. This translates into CASSLILAVTYEQYF.

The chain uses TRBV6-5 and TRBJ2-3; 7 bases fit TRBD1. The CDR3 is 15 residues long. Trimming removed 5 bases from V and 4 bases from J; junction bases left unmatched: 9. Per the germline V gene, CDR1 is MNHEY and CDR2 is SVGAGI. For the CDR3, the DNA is TGTGCCAGCAGTCGACAGGGCTGGCGTGCAGATACGCAGTATTTT. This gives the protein CASSRQGWRADTQYF.

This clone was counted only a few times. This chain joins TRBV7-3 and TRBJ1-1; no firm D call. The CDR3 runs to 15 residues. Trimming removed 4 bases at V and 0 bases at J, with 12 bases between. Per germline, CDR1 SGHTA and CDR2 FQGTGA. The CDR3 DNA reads TGTGCCAGCAGCTCCGGACTGAAGATGAACACTGAAGCTTTCTTT. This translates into CASSSGLKMNTEAFF. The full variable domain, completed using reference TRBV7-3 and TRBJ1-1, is GAGVSQTPSNKVTEKGKYVELRCDPISGHTALYWYRQSLGQGPEFLIYFQGTGAADDSGLPNDRFFAVRPEGSVSTLKIQRTERGDSAVYLCASSSGLKMNTEAFFGQGTRLTVV.

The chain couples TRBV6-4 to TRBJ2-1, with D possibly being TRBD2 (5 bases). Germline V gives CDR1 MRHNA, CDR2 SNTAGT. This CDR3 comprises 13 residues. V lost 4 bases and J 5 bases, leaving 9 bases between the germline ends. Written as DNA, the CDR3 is TGTGCCAGCAGTGCGGGGAGTAACAATGAGCAGTTCTTC. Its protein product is CASSAGSNNEQFF.

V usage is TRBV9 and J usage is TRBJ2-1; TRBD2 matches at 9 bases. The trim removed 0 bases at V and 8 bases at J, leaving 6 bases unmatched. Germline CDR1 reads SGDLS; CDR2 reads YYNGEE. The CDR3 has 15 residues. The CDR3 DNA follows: TGTGCCAGCAGCGTAGGCCTTAGCGGGAGCTATGAGCAGTTCTTC. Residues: CASSVGLSGSYEQFF.

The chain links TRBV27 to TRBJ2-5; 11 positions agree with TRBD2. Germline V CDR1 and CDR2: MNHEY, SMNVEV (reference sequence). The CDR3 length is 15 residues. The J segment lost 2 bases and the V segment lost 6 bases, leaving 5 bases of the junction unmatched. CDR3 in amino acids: CASSRGLADQETQYF. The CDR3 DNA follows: TGTGCCAGCAGCCGGGGACTAGCGGATCAAGAGACCCAGTACTTC.

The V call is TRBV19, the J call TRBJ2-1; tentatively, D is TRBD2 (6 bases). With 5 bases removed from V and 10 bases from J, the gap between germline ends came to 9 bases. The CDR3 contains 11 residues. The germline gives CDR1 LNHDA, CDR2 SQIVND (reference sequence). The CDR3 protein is CASSVREEQFF. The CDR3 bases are TGTGCCAGTAGTGTCCGGGAGGAGCAGTTCTTC.

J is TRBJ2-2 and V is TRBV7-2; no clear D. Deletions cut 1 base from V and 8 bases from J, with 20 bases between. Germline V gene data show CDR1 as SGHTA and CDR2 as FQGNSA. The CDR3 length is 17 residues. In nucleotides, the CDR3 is TGTGCCAGCAGCTTAGGGCCGAGCGCCTGGGTCCGTGGGGAGCTGTTTTTT. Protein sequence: CASSLGPSAWVRGELFF.

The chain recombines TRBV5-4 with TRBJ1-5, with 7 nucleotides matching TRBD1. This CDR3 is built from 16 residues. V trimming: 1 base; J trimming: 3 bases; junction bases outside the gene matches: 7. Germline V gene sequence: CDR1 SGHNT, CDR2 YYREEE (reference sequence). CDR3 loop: CASSLTGVYDNQPQHF. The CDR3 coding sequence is TGTGCCAGCAGCTTGACAGGGGTCTATGACAATCAGCCCCAGCATTTT.

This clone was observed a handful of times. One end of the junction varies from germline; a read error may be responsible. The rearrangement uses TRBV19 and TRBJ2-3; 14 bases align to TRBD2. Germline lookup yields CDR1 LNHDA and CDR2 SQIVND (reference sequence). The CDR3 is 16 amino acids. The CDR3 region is CASSMGTSGSIDTQYF. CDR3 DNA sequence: TGTGCCAGTAGTATGGGGACTAGCGGGAGCATAGATACGCAGTATTTT.

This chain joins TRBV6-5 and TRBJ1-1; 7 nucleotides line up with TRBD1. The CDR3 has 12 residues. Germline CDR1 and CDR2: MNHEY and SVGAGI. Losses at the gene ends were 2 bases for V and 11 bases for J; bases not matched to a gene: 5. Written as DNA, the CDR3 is TGTGCCAGCAGTTACGAGACAGGGAGGGCTTTCTTT. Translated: CASSYETGRAFF.

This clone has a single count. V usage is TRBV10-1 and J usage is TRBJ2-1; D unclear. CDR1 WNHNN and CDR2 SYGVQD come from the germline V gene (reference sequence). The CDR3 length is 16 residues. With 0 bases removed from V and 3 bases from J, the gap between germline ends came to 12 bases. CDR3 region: CASSESISVSYNEQFF. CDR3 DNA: TGCGCCAGCAGTGAGTCTATAAGCGTCAGCTACAATGAGCAGTTCTTC.

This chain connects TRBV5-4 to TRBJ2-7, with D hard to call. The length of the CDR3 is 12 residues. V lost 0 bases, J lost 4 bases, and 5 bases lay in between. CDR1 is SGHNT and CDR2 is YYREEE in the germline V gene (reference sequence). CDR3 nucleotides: TGTGCCAGCAGCTTGGACCAGTACGAGCAGTACTTC. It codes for CASSLDQYEQYF.

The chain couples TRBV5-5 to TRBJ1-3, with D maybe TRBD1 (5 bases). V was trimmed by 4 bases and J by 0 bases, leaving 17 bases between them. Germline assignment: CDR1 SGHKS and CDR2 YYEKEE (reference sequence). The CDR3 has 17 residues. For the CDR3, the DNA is TGTGCCAGCAGCCAAACCCGGGGGGTAACCTCTGGAAACACCATATATTTT. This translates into CASSQTRGVTSGNTIYF.

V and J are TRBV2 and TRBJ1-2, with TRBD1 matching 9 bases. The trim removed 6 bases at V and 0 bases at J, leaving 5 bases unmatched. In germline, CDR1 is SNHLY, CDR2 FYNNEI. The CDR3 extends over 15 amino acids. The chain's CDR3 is CASRTGGSTNYGYTF. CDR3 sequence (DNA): TGTGCCAGCAGAACAGGGGGCTCAACTAACTATGGCTACACCTTC.

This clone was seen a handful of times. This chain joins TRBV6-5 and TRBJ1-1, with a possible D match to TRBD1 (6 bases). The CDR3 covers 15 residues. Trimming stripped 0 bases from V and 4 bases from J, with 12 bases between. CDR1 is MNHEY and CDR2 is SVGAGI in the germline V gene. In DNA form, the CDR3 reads TGTGCCAGCAGTTACTCAACAGGGTTAGGCACTGAAGCTTTCTTT. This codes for CASSYSTGLGTEAFF.

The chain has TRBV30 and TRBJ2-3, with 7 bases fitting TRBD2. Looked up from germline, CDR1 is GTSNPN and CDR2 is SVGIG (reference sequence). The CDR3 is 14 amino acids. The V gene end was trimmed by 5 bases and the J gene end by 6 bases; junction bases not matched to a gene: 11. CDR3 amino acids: CAWAGASGPDTQYF. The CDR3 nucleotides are TGTGCCTGGGCGGGCGCTAGCGGACCGGATACGCAGTATTTT.

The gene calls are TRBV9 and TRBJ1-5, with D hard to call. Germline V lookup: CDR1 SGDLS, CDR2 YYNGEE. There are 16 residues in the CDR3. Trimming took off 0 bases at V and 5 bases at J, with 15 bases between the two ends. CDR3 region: CASSVGAVTGHQPQHF. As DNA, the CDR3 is TGTGCCAGCAGCGTAGGGGCCGTAACCGGCCATCAGCCCCAGCATTTT. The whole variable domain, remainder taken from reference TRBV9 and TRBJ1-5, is DSGVTQTPKHLITATGQRVTLRCSPRSGDLSVYWYQQSLDQGLQFLIQYYNGEERAKGNILERFSAQQFPDLHSELNLSSLELGDSALYFCASSVGAVTGHQPQHFGDGTRLSIL.

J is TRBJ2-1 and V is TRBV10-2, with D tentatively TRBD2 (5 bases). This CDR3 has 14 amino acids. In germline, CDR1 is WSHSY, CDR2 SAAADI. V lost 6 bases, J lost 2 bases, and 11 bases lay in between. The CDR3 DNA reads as TGCGCCAGCAGCATTAGCGAGGCCTACAATGAGCAGTTCTTC. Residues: CASSISEAYNEQFF.

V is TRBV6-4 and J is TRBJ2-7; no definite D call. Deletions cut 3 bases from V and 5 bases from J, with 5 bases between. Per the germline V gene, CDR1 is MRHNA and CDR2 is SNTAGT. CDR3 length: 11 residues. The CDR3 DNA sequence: TGTGCCAGCAGTGATGGGCACGAGCAGTACTTC. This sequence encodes CASSDGHEQYF.

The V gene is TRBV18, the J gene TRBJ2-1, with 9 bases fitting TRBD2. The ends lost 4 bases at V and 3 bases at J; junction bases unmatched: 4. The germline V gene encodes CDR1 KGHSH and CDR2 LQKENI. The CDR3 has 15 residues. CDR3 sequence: CASSLGTSSYNEQFF. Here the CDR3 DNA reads TGTGCCAGCTCACTAGGGACTAGCAGCTACAATGAGCAGTTCTTC.